This T cell receptor beta chain was sequenced during a study of T cell changes during pregnancy in multiple sclerosis. This clone has a handful of counts. Per the germline V gene, CDR1 is SNHLY and CDR2 is FYNNEI. Trimming shortened V by 7 bases and J by 0 bases, and 10 bases separated the two germline ends. The CDR3 sequence is 13 residues long. Profiling relied on immunoSEQ multiplex PCR, and the TCRdb table lists in-frame clones only, not all of them. The table shows around 50,000 clones, with around nine tenths occurring only once. The sequenced sample consisted of peripheral blood from another person, used as feeder cells. This TCR came from a human donor whose cells served as feeder cells for cultures in a pregnancy study. The chain uses TRBV2 and TRBJ2-7; the D is unclear. The CDR3 loop reads CASKAGPSYEQYF. The CDR3 region has the DNA TGTGCCAGCAAGGCAGGACCCTCCTACGAGCAGTACTTC.